The 17 T cell receptor beta chains below come from one sample, sequenced in a study of long-term antiretroviral therapy in people with HIV. A v3.0 immunoSEQ assay was performed at survey level. The protocol was immunoSEQ multiplex PCR, while the TCRdb copy is restricted to in-frame clones and leaves out a portion. The table lists about 30,000 clones, almost 95% of them singletons. The specimen was unsorted PBMCs, collected 7.3 to 7.5 years after starting antiretroviral therapy. The receptors derive from a man aged 45-65 years with HIV.

The genes are TRBV9 and TRBJ2-2, with a possible D match to TRBD1 (6 bases). V was pared by 3 bases and J by 0 bases, with 6 bases between. CDR3 length equals 14 residues. Per germline, CDR1 SGDLS and CDR2 YYNGEE. The CDR3 loop is CASSAGANTGELFF. DNA of the CDR3: TGTGCCAGCAGCGCAGGGGCGAACACCGGGGAGCTGTTTTTT.

DNA for the CDR3: TGTGCCAGCAGCCCGACAGGGGGAACCAAAAACATTCAGTACTTC. Protein sequence: CASSPTGGTKNIQYF. The chain couples TRBV11-2 to TRBJ2-4, with 9 bases identical to TRBD1. J lost 2 bases, V lost 5 bases, and 4 bases had no gene match. From germline, CDR1 is SGHAT and CDR2 FQNNGV. The CDR3 is 15 residues long.

This chain links TRBV9 with TRBJ2-2; 12 bases agree with TRBD2. The CDR3 is 17 residues long. Germline lookup yields CDR1 SGDLS and CDR2 YYNGEE. V dropped 6 bases and J dropped 6; count of bases not matched to a gene: 12. As DNA, the CDR3 is TGTGCCAGCAACCACCCCCTAGCGGGGGGGCCCCCCGGGGAGCTGTTTTTT. This translates into CASNHPLAGGPPGELFF.

The chain carries TRBV30 and TRBJ1-3; D unresolved. Trimming cost V 6 bases and J 0 bases, with 12 bases left between them. The V gene's germline CDR1 is GTSNPN and CDR2 SVGIG (reference sequence). The CDR3 consists of 14 residues. The CDR3 nucleotides read TGTGCCTGTCCCACTCGGAGCTCTGGAAACACCATATATTTT. This encodes CACPTRSSGNTIYF.

V is TRBV11-2 and J is TRBJ2-3; TRBD2 aligns across 15 bases. Looked up from germline, CDR1 is SGHAT and CDR2 is FQNNGV. V lost 4 bases to trimming and J lost 5 bases; unmatched junction nucleotides: 10. The CDR3 is made up of 18 amino acids. DNA for the CDR3: TGTGCCAGCAGCTCTCACCACGGACTAGCGGGGGGGGGAGATACGCAGTATTTT. This sequence encodes CASSSHHGLAGGGDTQYF.

The CDR3 nucleotides read TGTGCCGCATGGCGACACCCCCTAGAGCAGTACTTC. Translated, it gives CAAWRHPLEQYF. This chain links TRBV28 with TRBJ2-7; D remains unclear. The CDR3 spans 12 residues. Trimming took 11 bases from V and 7 from J, leaving 18 bases between them. Germline assignment: CDR1 MDHEN and CDR2 SYDVKM. Drawing the rest from reference TRBV28 and TRBJ2-7, the complete variable domain is DVKVTQSSRYLVKRTGEKVFLECVQDMDHENMFWYRQDPGLGLRLIYFSYDVKMKEKGDIPEGYSVSREKKERFSLILESASTNQTSMYLCAAWRHPLEQYFGPGTRLTVT.

This clone was detected only once. This chain links TRBV4-1 with TRBJ2-5; the match to TRBD2 covers 10 bases. The closer fit of TRBJ2-7 to the DNA end suggests the J call may be wrong. The CDR3 totals 15 residues. Germline-derived CDR1 and CDR2 are MGHRA and YSYEKL. This CDR3 is CASSQVEAGGNEQYF. The CDR3 coding sequence is TGCGCCAGCAGCCAAGTTGAAGCGGGGGGGAACGAGCAGTACTTC.

The chain is built from TRBV10-3 and TRBJ1-1, with a tentative D call TRBD1 (5 bases). Trimming shortened V by 0 bases and J by 6 bases, and 11 bases separated the two germline ends. The germline V gene encodes CDR1 ENHRY and CDR2 SYGVKD. The CDR3 covers 14 residues. In DNA, the CDR3 is TGTGCCATCAGTGAGTCGGGGGGAGGGGCTGAAGCTTTCTTT. Translated, it gives CAISESGGGAEAFF.

The CDR3 sequence is CASRHREHTDTQYF. The DNA for the CDR3 is TGTGCCAGCAGACACCGGGAACACACAGATACGCAGTATTTT. The gene calls are TRBV5-5 and TRBJ2-3; D possibly corresponds to TRBD2 (5 bases). The length of the CDR3 is 14 residues. The V gene's germline CDR1 is SGHKS and CDR2 YYEKEE (reference sequence). V was pared by 5 bases and J by 2 bases, with 12 bases between.

The rearrangement links TRBV29-1 to TRBJ2-2, with a weak D call TRBD2 (5 bases). The CDR3 is 13 amino acids. The germline CDR1 and CDR2 sequences are SQVTM and ANQGSEA. V dropped 6 bases and J dropped 5 bases, with 13 bases sitting between them. As DNA, the CDR3 is TGCAGCGTCGCCCGGTCGGGGACCGGGGAGCTGTTTTTT. Its translation is CSVARSGTGELFF.

On this clone: An end of the junction does not agree with germline; a read error may underlie this. V gene TRBV6-5 combines with J gene TRBJ1-3; TRBD1 aligns across 7 bases. Germline CDR1 reads MNHEY; CDR2 reads SVGAGI. The CDR3 contains 13 residues. Here the CDR3 reads CASSRTGGDTIYF. The CDR3 region has the DNA TGTGCCAGCAGTCGGACAGGTGGAGACACCATATATTTT.

This clone was counted a few times. The V and J genes are TRBV5-6 and TRBJ1-5, with D uncertain. Germline lookup yields CDR1 SGHDT and CDR2 YYEEEE. V was trimmed by 0 bases and J by 7 bases, leaving 14 bases between them. The CDR3 runs to 15 residues. The CDR3 DNA follows: TGTGCCAGCAGCTTGGGGCAGGTAGCATCCCAGCCCCAGCATTTT. Protein: CASSLGQVASQPQHF.

In its sample, this clone was seen once. V and J are TRBV11-2 and TRBJ1-6; TRBD1 agrees at 9 bases. Germline loops: CDR1 SGHAT, CDR2 FQNNGV. V lost 4 bases to trimming and J lost 3 bases; unmatched junction nucleotides: 1. The CDR3 is made up of 15 amino acids. The CDR3 nucleotides are TGTGCCAGCAGCTCGGACAGGGGCTATAATTCACCCCTCCACTTT. It codes for CASSSDRGYNSPLHF.

The rearrangement uses TRBV19 and TRBJ1-2, with unresolved D. CDR1 and CDR2 (germline): LNHDA, SQIVND (reference sequence). The CDR3 has 14 amino acids. The germline V and J ends were trimmed by 3 bases and 4 bases, with 12 bases remaining between them. CDR3 protein: CASSMGNGAYGYTF. The CDR3 nucleotides read TGTGCCAGTAGTATGGGGAATGGTGCCTATGGCTACACCTTC.

The chain combines TRBV7-6 with TRBJ1-5; no clear D gene. Per germline, CDR1 SGHVS and CDR2 FNYEAQ. The V gene lost 2 bases and the J gene lost 6 bases, with 11 bases spanning the gap. This CDR3 is 14 amino acids long. The DNA of the CDR3 is TGTGCCAGCAGCTTAAAGGGCCCGTCTCAGCCCCAGCATTTT. Its translation: CASSLKGPSQPQHF.

The chain couples TRBV6-5 to TRBJ1-1; D is perhaps TRBD1 (5 bases). Germline V gene lookup returns CDR1 MNHEY and CDR2 SVGAGI. Trimming cost V 6 bases and J 2 bases, with 10 bases left between them. The CDR3 is 13 residues long. This CDR3 reads CASSTGHNTEAFF. The CDR3 coding sequence is TGTGCCAGCAGCACCGGACACAACACTGAAGCTTTCTTT.

The chain recombines TRBV5-1 with TRBJ1-1; 10 nucleotides match TRBD1. The J segment lost 8 bases and the V segment lost 1 base, leaving 5 bases of the junction unmatched. This CDR3 comprises 14 residues. Germline V gives CDR1 SGHRS, CDR2 YFSETQ. In DNA, the CDR3 is TGCGCCAGCAGCTTGTTTGGGGACAGGGGAGAAGCTTTCTTT. Its protein is CASSLFGDRGEAFF.